In this sample, the clone carrying this T cell receptor (beta chain) turned up a few times. Both iRepertoire HTBI primers and Arm-PCR of CDR3 regions were used to build the TCR beta libraries. TCRdb reprocessed the multiplex PCR reads via MiXCR and lists one record per CDR3 protein. The sample consists of roughly 400,000 distinct CDR3 sequences, 16% of them appearing once. The source of the sample is a study of regulatory T cells in long-lasting Graves disease. Trimming cost V 9 bases and J 3 bases, with 8 bases left between them. Germline CDR1 reads SGHDN; CDR2 reads FVKESK. CDR3 length: 11 residues. Documented time point: newly diagnosed GD, antithyroid drugs for less than 3 months. PBMCs were the source of the RNA used for TCR sequencing. The same data also contributed to another study, on T cells in Graves' hyperthyroidism and ophthalmopathy. This second study notes: Uncontrolled infection, other autoimmune disease, pregnancy or lactation led to exclusion.

The sample in question was peripheral blood mononuclear cells (PBMCs), obtained at new diagnosis, from a patient treated with antithyroid drugs. This TCR derives from a woman aged 18-29 years with Graves disease. This chain connects TRBV14 to TRBJ2-5; D remains unclear. This CDR3 reads CARGWEETQYF. The CDR3 DNA sequence: TGTGCCAGAGGATGGGAAGAGACCCAGTACTTC.